The 19 T cell receptor beta chains below come from one sample, sequenced in a study of T-cell memory formation after mild COVID-19. Each CDR3 protein is one row after TCRdb ran MiXCR on the 5' RACE reads. The data show about 250,000 distinct CDR3 sequences, 15% seen once. Material: PBMCs or a T cell subset sorted from them (not recorded which). Source of these receptors: an adult woman who had mild COVID-19 (a few samples of this study predate the infection). Cell type and time point are not known.

This clonotype turned up a few times. The chain uses TRBV15 and TRBJ2-7, with 11 positions matching TRBD1. Germline CDR1 LNHNV, CDR2 YYDKDF (reference sequence). V dropped 6 bases and J dropped 3; count of bases not matched to a gene: 4. The CDR3 contains 14 residues. CDR3 sequence reads: CATRGDRGNYEQYF. CDR3 nucleotide sequence: TGTGCCACCAGGGGGGACAGGGGGAACTACGAGCAGTACTTC.

This clonotype was counted only a few times. J is TRBJ1-1 and V is TRBV6-5, with TRBD1 as a possible D gene (6 bases). This CDR3 contains 13 residues. The V and J ends lost 7 bases and 1 base respectively, with 10 bases between them. CDR1 is MNHEY, CDR2 SVGAGI, per germline. CDR3 amino acids: CASKRGGNTEAFF. The CDR3 DNA sequence: TGTGCCAGCAAGAGGGGGGGGAACACTGAAGCTTTCTTT.

J is TRBJ2-6 and V is TRBV11-2; 9 bases match TRBD1. Trimming removed 0 bases from V and 2 bases from J; junction bases left unmatched: 8. CDR3 length equals 19 residues. The germline CDR1 and CDR2 sequences are SGHAT and FQNNGV. The CDR3 is CASSLDIGQGYPGANVLTF. CDR3 nucleotide sequence: TGTGCCAGCAGCTTAGATATAGGACAGGGGTACCCTGGGGCCAACGTCCTGACTTTC.

This chain links TRBV2 with TRBJ2-1, with a tentative D call TRBD2 (6 bases). Germline-derived CDR1 and CDR2 are SNHLY and FYNNEI. This CDR3 comprises 17 residues. Trimming cost V 7 bases and J 0 bases, with 19 bases left between them. The CDR3 sequence: CASTLGLARFSYNEQFF. In DNA, the CDR3 is TGTGCCAGCACCCTGGGGCTAGCGAGGTTCTCCTACAATGAGCAGTTCTTC. The variable domain in full, completed from reference TRBV2 and TRBJ2-1, reads EPEVTQTPSHQVTQMGQEVILRCVPISNHLYFYWYRQILGQKVEFLVSFYNNEISEKSEIFDDQFSVERPDGSNFTLKIRSTKLEDSAMYFCASTLGLARFSYNEQFFGPGTRLTVL.

This clonotype has more than one count but fewer than ten. The V and J genes are TRBV3-1 and TRBJ2-3, with a possible D match to TRBD2 (5 bases). Germline V gene data show CDR1 as LGHDT and CDR2 as YNNKEL (reference sequence). V dropped 5 bases and J dropped 1 base, with 13 bases sitting between them. The CDR3 contains 15 residues. CDR3 sequence: CASSSFFGGTDTQYF. The CDR3 DNA is TGTGCCAGCAGCTCCTTTTTCGGGGGCACAGATACGCAGTATTTT.

This clonotype was observed a handful of times. The rearrangement uses TRBV12-3 or TRBV12-4 and TRBJ1-6, with D possibly TRBD1 on 6 matching bases. The CDR3 has 15 amino acids. The ends were cut back, 6 bases at V and 8 bases at J, with 17 bases in the middle. CDR3 nucleotide sequence: TGTGCCAGCAGCTCTCCTCAGGGGACGCATTCACCCCTCCACTTT. It yields the protein CASSSPQGTHSPLHF.

V gene TRBV6-2 or TRBV6-3 combines with J gene TRBJ2-1; TRBD2 matches 9 bases. The CDR3 has 18 residues. Germline loops: CDR1 MNHEY, CDR2 SVGEGT. V gave up 5 bases and J gave up 2 bases; unmatched junction bases: 13. CDR3 nucleotide sequence: TGTGCCAGCAGTACCTCCGGGGGCGGGAGGGCCACCTACAATGAGCAGTTCTTC. As protein: CASSTSGGGRATYNEQFF.

This clonotype appeared once. The genes are TRBV12-3 or TRBV12-4 and TRBJ1-4, with D tentatively TRBD1 (6 bases). This CDR3 has 16 amino acids. Trimming took 7 bases from V and 7 from J, leaving 22 bases between them. The CDR3 coding sequence is TGTGCCAGCACCGAGGCGGTGGGGGGGCGAGGTGAAAAACTGTTTTTT. It codes for CASTEAVGGRGEKLFF.

This sequence joins TRBV6-5 and TRBJ2-2, with D maybe TRBD2 (5 bases). Germline-derived CDR1 and CDR2 are MNHEY and SVGAGI. The CDR3 spans 15 residues. The V end lost 7 bases, the J end lost 0 bases, and 12 bases lay between the germline ends. This CDR3 reads CASIQGGSNTGELFF. As DNA, the CDR3 is TGTGCCAGCATTCAAGGAGGATCGAACACCGGGGAGCTGTTTTTT.

This clonotype was detected a few times. The rearrangement joins TRBV5-1 to TRBJ1-5; D not resolved. The V end was cut by 1 base, the J end by 5 bases, with 7 bases between. Per germline, CDR1 SGHRS and CDR2 YFSETQ. This CDR3 is built from 13 residues. CDR3 sequence: CASSLNGDQPQHF. The CDR3 DNA reads as TGCGCCAGCAGCTTGAACGGGGATCAGCCCCAGCATTTT.

This clonotype was picked up a small number of times. The chain has TRBV7-3 and TRBJ2-2, with 7 bases matching TRBD1. CDR1 and CDR2 (germline): SGHTA, FQGTGA. Trimming removed 6 bases from V and 2 bases from J; junction bases left unmatched: 9. This CDR3 has 16 amino acids. The CDR3 loop is CASSSAGTANTGELFF. CDR3 sequence (DNA): TGTGCCAGCAGTTCGGCCGGGACAGCTAACACCGGGGAGCTGTTTTTT.

This clonotype was counted a few times. V is TRBV4-3 and J is TRBJ2-2; D gene unclear. Looked up from germline, CDR1 is LGHNA and CDR2 is YSLEER. Trimming took 1 base from V and 5 from J, leaving 5 bases between them. The CDR3 loop spans 13 amino acids. CDR3 sequence reads: CASSQGKTGELFF. In DNA, the CDR3 is TGCGCCAGCAGCCAAGGGAAAACCGGGGAGCTGTTTTTT.

The rearrangement joins TRBV5-1 to TRBJ1-1; weak D call: TRBD1 (5 bases). The CDR3 sequence is 17 residues long. The V gene's germline CDR1 is SGHRS and CDR2 YFSETQ. V lost 6 bases and J 0 bases, leaving 21 bases between the germline ends. Here the CDR3 reads CASTNPSRQTMNTEAFF. Written as DNA, the CDR3 is TGCGCCAGCACCAACCCATCCAGACAGACCATGAACACTGAAGCTTTCTTT.

The chain carries TRBV24-1 and TRBJ1-2; perhaps TRBD1 as D (6 bases). V was clipped by 2 bases and J by 4 bases, with 7 bases between them. The CDR3 consists of 13 residues. Germline CDR1 is KGHDR and CDR2 is SFDVKD. This chain's CDR3 is CATSDSGAYGYTF. CDR3 sequence (DNA): TGTGCCACCAGTGATTCGGGGGCCTATGGCTACACCTTC.

This clonotype turned up a few times. The chain is built from TRBV7-9 and TRBJ2-1; D perhaps matches TRBD2 (5 bases). The CDR3 is 15 amino acids. Germline V gene data show CDR1 as SEHNR and CDR2 as FQNEAQ (reference sequence). V dropped 5 bases and J dropped 10 bases, with 21 bases sitting between them. Here the CDR3 reads CASSPRASRRWEQFF. The CDR3 nucleotides read TGTGCCAGCAGCCCTCGGGCTAGCCGGAGATGGGAGCAGTTCTTC.

This clonotype showed up many times. The chain links TRBV4-3 to TRBJ2-2; D uncertain. The length of the CDR3 is 18 residues. V was cut by 0 bases and J by 6 bases, with 20 bases left in between. Germline V gene data show CDR1 as LGHNA and CDR2 as YSLEER. The CDR3 loop is CASSQDLPHVDLAGELFF. CDR3 coding DNA: TGCGCCAGCAGCCAAGATCTTCCACACGTAGATTTGGCCGGGGAGCTGTTTTTT.

In this sample, this clonotype turned up many times. V is TRBV5-1 and J is TRBJ2-2; a possible D gene is TRBD2 (6 bases). The CDR3 is made up of 14 amino acids. CDR1 is SGHRS and CDR2 is YFSETQ in the germline V gene. V lost 8 bases, J lost 4 bases, and 15 bases lay in between. The CDR3 nucleotides are TGCGCCAGTACGGGGGAGTCCGGCACCGGGGAGCTGTTTTTT. Protein: CASTGESGTGELFF.

The chain carries TRBV24-1 and TRBJ1-5; D is ambiguous. The V gene's germline CDR1 is KGHDR and CDR2 SFDVKD. The ends were cut back, 0 bases at V and 5 bases at J, with 7 bases in the middle. CDR3 length: 14 residues. The CDR3 protein is CATSDLGRDQPQHF. CDR3 nucleotides: TGTGCCACCAGTGATTTGGGGAGGGATCAGCCCCAGCATTTT.

This clonotype showed up just a few times. V usage is TRBV9 and J usage is TRBJ2-3; 11 nucleotides match TRBD2. CDR3 length equals 18 residues. Trimming cost V 1 base and J 2 bases; bases outside gene matches: 9. Germline V gene data show CDR1 as SGDLS and CDR2 as YYNGEE. CDR3 in DNA: TGTGCCAGCAGCGTAACCCCGGGACTAGCGGTCGCCACAGATACGCAGTATTTT. This codes for CASSVTPGLAVATDTQYF.